These T cell receptor beta chains were read from a single sample in a study of CD8 T cells in ankylosing spondylitis. One entry per CDR3 protein, called by TCRdb with MiXCR from the 5' RACE reads. Of about 140,000 distinct CDR3 sequences detected, 10% to 12% appear once; the ten largest clones hold over 4%. The sequenced sample consisted of blood, either unsorted or a sorted T cell fraction (not recorded which). The source of these receptors is a female donor with ankylosing spondylitis or in good health (not recorded which). The CDR3 runs from the conserved cysteine through the conserved F or W. D genes are given only for firm matches. Clone size, where shown, is once, few, many, or a class for clones that have expanded.

J gene: TRBJ2-3; clone size: many; D gene: TRBD2; V gene: TRBV5-1; CDR3 protein: CASSLGLAGDTQYF; CDR3 DNA: TGCGCCAGCAGCTTGGGACTAGCGGGGGATACGCAGTATTTT
J gene: TRBJ2-5; clone size: many; D gene: TRBD2; V gene: TRBV3-1; CDR3 protein: CASSQGTSGGAQETQYF; CDR3 DNA: TGTGCCAGCAGCCAAGGAACTAGCGGGGGGGCCCAAGAGACCCAGTACTTC
J gene: TRBJ2-1; clone size: many; D gene: NA; V gene: TRBV20-1; CDR3 protein: CSARPSRSSYNEQFF; CDR3 DNA: TGCAGTGCTAGACCTAGCAGGAGCTCCTACAATGAGCAGTTCTTC
J gene: TRBJ1-1; clone size: many; D gene: NA; V gene: TRBV7-8; CDR3 protein: CASSLVWTDEAFF; CDR3 DNA: TGTGCCAGCAGCTTAGTTTGGACAGACGAAGCTTTCTTT
J gene: TRBJ2-7; clone size: many; D gene: NA; V gene: TRBV5-1; CDR3 protein: CASSFLTAYEQYF; CDR3 DNA: TGCGCCAGCAGCTTTCTGACAGCCTACGAGCAGTACTTC
J gene: TRBJ1-5; clone size: many; D gene: TRBD1; V gene: TRBV12-3/TRBV12-4; CDR3 protein: CASNLGQGNQPQHF; CDR3 DNA: TGTGCCAGCAACCTGGGACAGGGTAATCAGCCCCAGCATTTT
J gene: TRBJ1-2; clone size: many; D gene: NA; V gene: TRBV7-2; CDR3 protein: CASSLALVYTF; CDR3 DNA: TGTGCCAGCAGCTTAGCTCTGGTCTACACCTTC
J gene: TRBJ1-1; clone size: few; D gene: NA; V gene: TRBV6-5; CDR3 protein: CASSYGKGAAFF; CDR3 DNA: TGTGCCAGCAGTTATGGGAAGGGAGCAGCTTTCTTT
J gene: TRBJ2-2; clone size: few; D gene: NA; V gene: TRBV7-2; CDR3 protein: CASSLWTERGGELFF; CDR3 DNA: TGTGCCAGCAGCTTATGGACAGAAAGAGGAGGGGAGCTGTTTTTT
J gene: TRBJ1-1; clone size: NA; D gene: NA; V gene: TRBV12-3/TRBV12-4; CDR3 protein: CASSARWGGEAFF; CDR3 DNA: TGTGCCAGCAGTGCACGCTGGGGCGGCGAAGCTTTCTTT
J gene: TRBJ1-6; clone size: many; D gene: NA; V gene: TRBV7-9; CDR3 protein: CASSHRDTNNSPLHF; CDR3 DNA: TGTGCCAGCAGCCACCGGGACACGAATAATTCACCCCTCCACTTT
J gene: TRBJ2-1; clone size: few; D gene: TRBD2; V gene: TRBV10-1; CDR3 protein: CASRGSGTDNEQFF; CDR3 DNA: TGCGCCAGCAGAGGTAGCGGGACTGACAATGAGCAGTTCTTC
J gene: TRBJ1-4; clone size: many; D gene: NA; V gene: TRBV20-1; CDR3 protein: CSARDAEKLFF; CDR3 DNA: TGCAGTGCTAGAGATGCTGAAAAACTGTTTTTT
J gene: TRBJ2-6; clone size: few; D gene: NA; V gene: TRBV11-2; CDR3 protein: CASSSAWKGANVLTF; CDR3 DNA: TGTGCCAGCAGCTCGGCTTGGAAAGGGGCCAACGTCCTGACTTTC
J gene: TRBJ2-1; clone size: many; D gene: TRBD1; V gene: TRBV12-3/TRBV12-4; CDR3 protein: CASSQGGPDEQFF; CDR3 DNA: TGTGCCAGCAGTCAAGGGGGCCCAGATGAGCAGTTCTTC
J gene: TRBJ2-1; clone size: few; D gene: NA; V gene: TRBV5-4; CDR3 protein: CASSLSRGEWDEQFF; CDR3 DNA: TGTGCCAGCAGCTTGAGTAGGGGGGAGTGGGATGAGCAGTTCTTC
J gene: TRBJ2-3; clone size: few; D gene: NA; V gene: TRBV18; CDR3 protein: CASSPPATGGADTQYF; CDR3 DNA: TGTGCCAGCTCACCACCGGCAACAGGAGGGGCAGATACGCAGTATTTT
J gene: TRBJ1-2; clone size: many; D gene: NA; V gene: TRBV29-1; CDR3 protein: CSVDQVAGFDRYYGYTF; CDR3 DNA: TGCAGCGTTGATCAAGTTGCGGGATTCGACAGGTACTATGGCTACACCTTC
J gene: TRBJ2-7; clone size: many; D gene: TRBD2; V gene: TRBV11-2; CDR3 protein: CASSPSGNYEQYF; CDR3 DNA: TGTGCCAGCAGCCCGAGCGGGAACTACGAGCAGTACTTC
J gene: TRBJ1-2; clone size: many; D gene: NA; V gene: TRBV6-5; CDR3 protein: CASSYSPAPEDGYTF; CDR3 DNA: TGTGCCAGCAGTTACTCGCCGGCCCCGGAGGATGGCTACACCTTC
J gene: TRBJ1-6; clone size: few; D gene: TRBD1; V gene: TRBV7-2; CDR3 protein: CASSLGGTALGSPLHF; CDR3 DNA: TGTGCCAGCAGCTTAGGAGGGACAGCTTTAGGTTCACCCCTCCACTTT
J gene: TRBJ2-7; clone size: NA; D gene: NA; V gene: TRBV11-2; CDR3 protein: CASSSTNLYEQYF; CDR3 DNA: TGTGCCAGCAGCTCGACTAATCTGTACGAGCAGTACTTC
J gene: TRBJ1-1; clone size: many; D gene: NA; V gene: TRBV12-3/TRBV12-4; CDR3 protein: CASSPGHMNTEAFF; CDR3 DNA: TGTGCCAGCAGTCCGGGACACATGAACACTGAAGCTTTCTTT
J gene: TRBJ2-7; clone size: NA; D gene: TRBD2; V gene: TRBV6-1; CDR3 protein: CASCLVAGVYEQYF; CDR3 DNA: TGTGCCAGCTGTTTGGTAGCGGGAGTCTACGAGCAGTACTTC
J gene: TRBJ1-1; clone size: many; D gene: NA; V gene: TRBV5-5; CDR3 protein: CASTSLGPGTEAFF; CDR3 DNA: TGTGCCAGCACCTCACTAGGCCCGGGGACTGAAGCTTTCTTT
J gene: TRBJ2-2; clone size: many; D gene: TRBD2; V gene: TRBV20-1; CDR3 protein: CSASGGTSGETNTGELFF; CDR3 DNA: TGCAGTGCCTCAGGGGGGACTAGCGGCGAGACGAACACCGGGGAGCTGTTTTTT
J gene: TRBJ2-3; clone size: many; D gene: NA; V gene: TRBV20-1; CDR3 protein: CSARVLLGTTDTQYF; CDR3 DNA: TGCAGTGCTAGAGTCCTATTAGGAACCACAGATACGCAGTATTTT
J gene: TRBJ1-1; clone size: many; D gene: NA; V gene: TRBV29-1; CDR3 protein: CSVEYGQYTEAFF; CDR3 DNA: TGCAGCGTTGAGTACGGGCAGTACACTGAAGCTTTCTTT
J gene: TRBJ2-1; clone size: many; D gene: TRBD1; V gene: TRBV29-1; CDR3 protein: CSVEVADRSLQEQFF; CDR3 DNA: TGCAGCGTTGAGGTGGCGGACAGGAGCCTCCAAGAGCAGTTCTTC
J gene: TRBJ2-1; clone size: NA; D gene: TRBD2; V gene: TRBV12-3/TRBV12-4; CDR3 protein: CASSQRGGLHEQFF; CDR3 DNA: TGTGCCAGCAGCCAGCGGGGGGGCCTCCATGAGCAGTTCTTC
J gene: TRBJ2-1; clone size: NA; D gene: TRBD2; V gene: TRBV19; CDR3 protein: CASSIGASGSNEQFF; CDR3 DNA: TGTGCCAGTAGTATAGGGGCTAGCGGGAGTAATGAGCAGTTCTTC
J gene: TRBJ2-3; clone size: few; D gene: NA; V gene: TRBV20-1; CDR3 protein: CSASGRAADTQYF; CDR3 DNA: TGCAGTGCTAGCGGGAGAGCCGCAGATACGCAGTATTTT
J gene: TRBJ1-2; clone size: many; D gene: NA; V gene: TRBV19; CDR3 protein: CASSIDYGYTF; CDR3 DNA: TGTGCCAGTAGTATAGATTATGGCTACACCTTC
J gene: TRBJ1-5; clone size: many; D gene: NA; V gene: TRBV28; CDR3 protein: CASKPTGSNQPQHF; CDR3 DNA: TGTGCCAGCAAACCCACAGGGAGCAATCAGCCCCAGCATTTT
J gene: TRBJ1-1; clone size: NA; D gene: NA; V gene: TRBV19; CDR3 protein: CASDLGNTEAFF; CDR3 DNA: TGTGCCAGTGACCTGGGGAACACTGAAGCTTTCTTT
J gene: TRBJ2-3; clone size: NA; D gene: TRBD2; V gene: TRBV7-2; CDR3 protein: CASSPGLAGGDTQYF; CDR3 DNA: TGTGCCAGCAGTCCCGGACTAGCGGGAGGAGATACGCAGTATTTT
J gene: TRBJ1-1; clone size: NA; D gene: NA; V gene: TRBV7-6; CDR3 protein: CASRPGMNTEAFF; CDR3 DNA: TGTGCCAGCCGCCCGGGGATGAACACTGAAGCTTTCTTT
J gene: TRBJ1-3; clone size: many; D gene: NA; V gene: TRBV29-1; CDR3 protein: CSVMDSLSGNTIYF; CDR3 DNA: TGCAGCGTGATGGACAGCCTCTCTGGAAACACCATATATTTT
J gene: TRBJ1-1; clone size: many; D gene: TRBD1; V gene: TRBV11-1; CDR3 protein: CASTQTGDEAFF; CDR3 DNA: TGTGCCAGCACCCAGACAGGGGATGAAGCTTTCTTT
J gene: TRBJ1-5; clone size: NA; D gene: TRBD1; V gene: TRBV12-5; CDR3 protein: CASAPGQTSDQPQHF; CDR3 DNA: TGTGCTAGTGCCCCGGGACAGACTTCAGATCAGCCCCAGCATTTT
J gene: TRBJ2-1; clone size: many; D gene: TRBD1; V gene: TRBV29-1; CDR3 protein: CSVDLRDRIYNEQFF; CDR3 DNA: TGCAGCGTTGACCTCCGGGACAGGATTTACAATGAGCAGTTCTTC
J gene: TRBJ2-7; clone size: NA; D gene: NA; V gene: TRBV7-9; CDR3 protein: CASLAGIGGEQYF; CDR3 DNA: TGTGCCAGCTTGGCAGGGATAGGCGGCGAGCAGTACTTC
J gene: TRBJ2-1; clone size: few; D gene: TRBD2; V gene: TRBV7-9; CDR3 protein: CASSTRTSGRPNEQFF; CDR3 DNA: TGTGCCAGCAGCACCCGGACTAGCGGGAGACCCAATGAGCAGTTCTTC
J gene: TRBJ1-1; clone size: many; D gene: NA; V gene: TRBV5-1; CDR3 protein: CASRLGVQESYNEAFF; CDR3 DNA: TGCGCCAGCAGATTGGGGGTACAGGAGTCCTATAACGAAGCTTTCTTT